These T cell receptor beta chains were read from a single sample in a study of cytomegalovirus exposure and HLA in healthy donors. Measured with immunoSEQ multiplex PCR; TCRdb has only the in-frame clones, and not every one. The sample contains approximately 130,000 clones, around 84% of which appear only once. The specimen was PBMCs. These receptors came from a middle-aged man in good health and CMV-seronegative. Both conserved end residues are trimmed from each CDR3.

cdr3_length: 11; j_call: TRBJ1-5; v_call: TRBV10-3; cdr3_aa: ATLGQLNQPQH
cdr3_length: 14; j_call: TRBJ1-3; v_call: TRBV6-5; cdr3_aa: ASSYSGGFSGNTIY
cdr3_length: 13; j_call: TRBJ2-2; v_call: TRBV9; cdr3_aa: ASSVELRDTGELF
cdr3_length: 12; j_call: TRBJ1-1; v_call: TRBV6-1; cdr3_aa: ASSLDRANTEAF
cdr3_length: 15; j_call: TRBJ2-2; v_call: TRBV11-3; cdr3_aa: ASSLGYRDRETGELF
cdr3_length: 12; j_call: TRBJ2-7; v_call: TRBV27; cdr3_aa: ASSPRGLVYEQY
cdr3_length: 13; j_call: TRBJ2-1; v_call: TRBV5-1; cdr3_aa: ASNPGQGGNNEQF
cdr3_length: 12; j_call: TRBJ1-1; v_call: TRBV10-1; cdr3_aa: ASSPGQFVTEAF
cdr3_length: 12; j_call: TRBJ2-5; v_call: TRBV4-1; cdr3_aa: ASSQPDWPKTQY
cdr3_length: 13; j_call: TRBJ2-1; v_call: TRBV5-1; cdr3_aa: ASSRQGGPYNEQF